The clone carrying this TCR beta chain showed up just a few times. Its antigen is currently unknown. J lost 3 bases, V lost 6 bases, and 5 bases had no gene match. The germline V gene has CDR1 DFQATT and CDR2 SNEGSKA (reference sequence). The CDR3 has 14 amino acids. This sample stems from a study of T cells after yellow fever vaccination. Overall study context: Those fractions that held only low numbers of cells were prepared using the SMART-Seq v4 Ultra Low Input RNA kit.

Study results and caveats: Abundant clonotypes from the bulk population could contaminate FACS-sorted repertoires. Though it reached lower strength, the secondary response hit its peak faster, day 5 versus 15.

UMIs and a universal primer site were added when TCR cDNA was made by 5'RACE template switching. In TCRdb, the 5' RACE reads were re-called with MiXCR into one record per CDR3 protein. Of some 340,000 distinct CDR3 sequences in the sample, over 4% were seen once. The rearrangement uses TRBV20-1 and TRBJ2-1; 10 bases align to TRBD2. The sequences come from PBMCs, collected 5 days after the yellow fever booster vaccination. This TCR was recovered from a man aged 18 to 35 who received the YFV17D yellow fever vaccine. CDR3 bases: TGCAGTGCGCTGGGGACTAGCGTCTACAATGAGCAGTTCTTC. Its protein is CSALGTSVYNEQFF.